The present TCR beta chain was sequenced within a study of cytomegalovirus exposure and HLA in healthy donors (dated by TCRdb to about 2017). With regard to the full study: In an earlier analysis of under 600 of the donors, 276 Gb of sequence data and some 120 million unique TCR beta sequences from roughly 190 million T cells were reported. A handful of DR-DQ haplotypes were handled as single units for association and clustering because linkage in the cohort was strong. A later analysis re-examined previously published TCR beta repertoires from just over 650 donors and added high-resolution HLA genotyping to investigate patterns of TCR occurrence. Donor age, sex, ethnicity and CMV serostatus were compiled together with the repertoire data. Roughly 300 gigabases of sequencing data and tens of millions of unique TCR sequences were included in an early release covering roughly 600 HLA-typed donors. Among several hundred genotyped donors of the cohort, an average of around 240,000 unique TCR beta nucleotide sequences was sequenced per donor, of which approximately 18% were non-productive. In a later genetic analysis, genome-wide SNP genotypes for about 65% of the roughly 700 donors were used, and that subset was treated as a discovery cohort. The study was designed to test whether signatures of past pathogen exposure could be identified by cataloging public T cell receptors. In addition to the first cohort of around 670 subjects, a separate validation cohort of approximately 110 different subjects was used. Typing coverage differed by locus: A, B, C, DRB1 and DQB1 were typed in about 629-640 donors, DQA1 in about 500, DPA1 in some 570, and DPB1 in roughly 470. The study used immunosequencing to profile the T cell repertoires of 670 or so subjects and linked those repertoires to cytomegalovirus serostatus. Of the approximately 400 genotyped donors, approximately 82% fell in the genetic ancestry cluster associated with self-reported Caucasian donors. To predict cytomegalovirus infection status, the study combined high-throughput TCR immunosequencing, statistical association of individual TCRs with disease status, and machine learning. The later analysis used no new phenotypic data to find candidate immune exposures, relying instead on TCR beta sequences and their occurrence across donors. To decide whether each TCR beta V gene segment behaved as functional or pseudogenic, an earlier analysis of approximately 620 of the donors relied on high-throughput TCR beta sequencing. All discovery cohort repertoires had been generated using a single sequencing platform. HLA typing covered class I and class II loci at four-digit resolution.

Concerning this clone: The antigen it recognizes is unknown.

The CDR3 numbers 16 residues from cysteine through phenylalanine. This entry keeps only the CDR3 DNA: 48 bases, framed from base 1. Germline trimming amounts to 6 bases on V and 1 base on J, with 7 as the count of junction bases outside the gene matches. CDR1 MDHEN and CDR2 SYDVKM were looked up in the germline V gene. The cohort comprised some 680 healthy bone marrow donors. Cohort members were all nominally healthy when sampled, although unrecorded immune exposures were likely present. The donor was CMV seropositive and belonged to the group of 250 to 300 seropositive cohort members. Each donor provided a peripheral blood sample, and peripheral blood mononuclear cells were used for TCR beta sequencing. The Qiagen DNeasy Blood Extraction Kit was used to extract genomic DNA from the blood cell samples. Study-wide conclusions, independent of this receptor: An association between a missense DCLRE1C variant and V-gene and J-gene trimming of TCR beta chains was found in a later genetic analysis and replicated in an independent cohort. In both the original and validation cohorts, the classifier was reported to diagnose cytomegalovirus status with high specificity and sensitivity. In the study, 164 TCR beta chains were listed as associated with cytomegalovirus. A cluster of highly shared sequence variants was judged likely to be a technical artifact of the sequencing pipeline. A later analysis found that HLA-associated TCR beta chains were more clonally expanded and had lower generation probabilities than equally common non-associated chains. Because the 87-base-pair reads could not distinguish some IMGT-functional V segments, including TRBV6-2 and TRBV6-3, those segments were excluded. A later analysis associated around 16,000 TCR beta sequences with specific HLA alleles at a false discovery rate of 0.05. Because some donors lacked HLA typing at each locus, the association tests relied only on the typed subset. Strong co-occurrence of HLA alleles, especially DR and DQ, made assigning TCR associations to individual alleles difficult. A further reported finding was that TCR beta sequences accurately predicted the HLA-A and HLA-B alleles for most subjects in the first cohort. According to a later analysis, TCR association rates differed among HLA loci, with DRB1 alleles showing the most associated TCRs and HLA-C alleles showing the fewest. The earlier analysis of a few hundred of the donors excluded roughly 17 rarely observed V segments, including chromosome 9 orphons, because counts were too low. The authors suggested that the approach could potentially be extended to other disease states and immunological phenotypes. The cohort was sequenced for TCR beta chains only, and without alpha or paired-chain data the features that could be detected were limited. Linkage disequilibrium might explain the correlated functional status among segregating V segments, but an unknown experimental factor could not be excluded. Most TCR sequences were observed very rarely across donors, whereas some public TCRs were present in many individuals. In an earlier analysis of more than 450 of the donors, most TCR beta V segments were observed in productive rearrangements about 90% or about 30% of the time, broadly matching IMGT annotations. Sequencing depth was assumed to be roughly uniform across donors in the presence/absence analyses, though that assumption may not hold. Compared with the roughly 700-donor mean, donors in an Asian-associated ancestry cluster had fewer N-insertions in productive TCRs, according to a later genetic analysis. According to a later analysis, most CMV-associated TCR beta chains appeared to be HLA-restricted, and the HLA associations seemed to be driven largely by CMV exposure. Immune exposure information for the cohort was limited to CMV serostatus. Several of the top co-occurrence clusters appeared to be linked to parvovirus B19, influenza, CMV and Epstein-Barr virus, according to a later analysis. In vitro tests confirmed that a few of the cytomegalovirus-associated TCR beta chains recognize cytomegalovirus antigens.

Libraries were prepared through the immunoSEQ multiplex PCR assay. The multiplex PCR relied on a mix of 60 forward primers for TCR Vbeta segments and 13 reverse primers for TCR Jbeta segments. A multiplex PCR assay on genomic DNA amplified the CDR3 region of rearranged TCR beta genes. The amplified TCR beta libraries were sequenced on the Illumina HiSeq System as 87-base-pair reads. Per the source publication's procedure: A later analysis counted 65 million to 90 million unique TCR beta chains across the 666 repertoires, and 10 million to 12 million of these chains were shared by at least two donors. Raw reads were error-corrected and collapsed into unique sequences by a nearest-neighbor algorithm in which closely related sequences were merged to remove PCR and sequencing errors. To assign V, D and J gene segments, CDR3 sequences were aligned to IMGT reference sequences. For a sequence to be retained, at least a six-nucleotide match to both a V gene segment and a J gene segment was required. Rearrangements were classified as productive when the CDR3 lacked stop codons and remained in frame with V and J, and all other rearrangements were classified as non-productive. CDR3 was defined by IMGT convention, running from the second conserved V-encoded cysteine to the conserved J-encoded phenylalanine. The earlier analysis of 500 to 750 of the donors excluded any sequence lacking an unambiguous match to a single V gene segment. In an earlier analysis of 587 of the donors, V segments were called functional above 56.7% productive rearrangements and were called segregating when the between-donor standard deviation exceeded 5%. To diagnose cytomegalovirus status from the catalog of TCR beta chain sequences, a statistical classification framework was built. A later analysis assigned V and J genes by comparing TCR nucleotide sequences with IMGT/GENE-DB human TR gene sequences. A later analysis assigned CDR3 sequences and most-parsimonious VDJ recombination scenarios with the TCRdist pipeline. In a later analysis, each TCR beta chain was defined by its CDR3 amino acid sequence together with its V-gene family, and reads without a unique V-gene family were excluded. To address suspected cross-contamination and a sequencing artifact, a later analysis removed several hundred highly shared, low-generation-probability nucleotide sequences. For each public chain, a later analysis derived a clonal expansion index from normalized ranks of inferred template counts within each repertoire. In a later analysis, generation probabilities were computed with a VDJ recombination model fitted to out-of-frame rearrangements, and the resulting probabilities were checked against IGoR. Hypergeometric tests were used in a later analysis to score TCR-TCR, TCR-HLA and TCR-CMV co-occurrence, with a repertoire-size bias correction applied to the TCR pairs. To estimate false discovery rates, a later analysis permuted the HLA or CMV assignments 20 times. In a later analysis, co-occurring TCRs were grouped using DBSCAN, and TCRdist sequence similarity was added for clustering within HLA-allele-positive subsets. Repertoires with fewer than 30,000 or more than 120,000 public chains, plus five repertoires with anomalous nucleotide sharing, were excluded from co-occurrence clustering. What TCRdb holds here is the immuneACCESS table cut down to in-frame rearrangements. Part of the clones is not present; checked against another copy, under half of the missing clones reflect an unresolved V gene, and the others are unexplained. Clonal size and the V and J genes are those of that table, whereas D and trimming came from the DNA. The table kept for this sample lists around 210,000 clones. The biggest ten clones account for roughly 1.2% of the sample.

The V gene is TRBV28 and the J gene is TRBJ2-2; the junction holds 8 bases that match TRBD2. Sequencing used PBMCs. This TCR was sampled from a girl aged 2-10 years in good health and CMV-seropositive. The DNA sequence reads TGTGCCAGCAGACAATGGACTAGCAGGAACACCGGGGAGCTGTTTTTT. Translated, this is CASRQWTSRNTGELFF.